This T cell receptor (beta chain) came from a study of early T cells in non-severe SARS-CoV-2 infection. About the research overall: It was bulk RNA from unsorted whole blood that was sequenced, and the chains were unpaired.

The TCR library protocol was used to attach unique molecular identifiers. These identifiers were attached to individual cDNA molecules. TCRdb redid the calling of the 5' RACE reads with MiXCR, one entry per CDR3 protein. The table includes 75,000 to 90,000 distinct CDR3 sequences, about 15% detected once. Looked up from germline, CDR1 is SQVTM and CDR2 is ANQGSEA. V trimming: 4 bases; J trimming: 5 bases; junction bases outside the gene matches: 15. The CDR3 contains 17 residues. Whole-study findings and limits: VDJdb matching skewed toward anti-spike CD8 responses, missing private and CD4 specificities.

In regard to this clonotype: Its antigen is still unknown.

Sample: whole blood. This chain uses TRBV29-1 with TRBJ2-2; 8 bases fit TRBD2. The receptor's source is an adult who was a healthcare worker with PCR-confirmed SARS-CoV-2 infection or an uninfected control (not recorded which). CDR3 coding DNA: TGCAGCGTTGCCCCCCCGAGCGGGAGTACTTTGACCGGGGAGCTGTTTTTT. Its protein is CSVAPPSGSTLTGELFF.